Sequencing of this T cell receptor beta chain was carried out in a study of long-term antiretroviral therapy in people with HIV. Overall study findings and caveats: Possibly under older ART regimens, blood was drawn between about 2004 and 2017. Clones that expanded before ART (that is, prior to treatment) dominated the repertoire at all time points.

Sequencing used immunoSEQ v3.0 at survey level. The protocol was immunoSEQ multiplex PCR, while the TCRdb copy is restricted to in-frame clones and leaves out a portion. This sample has approximately 17,000 clones, with approximately 91% found just once. V lost 0 bases to trimming and J lost 5 bases, with 13 bases between them. The CDR3 length is 16 residues. Germline-derived CDR1 and CDR2 are LGHNA and YSLEER. Regarding this clone: Its antigen is undetermined.

This TCR was recovered from a middle-aged woman with HIV. Specimen: unsorted PBMCs, collected 0.6 years after starting antiretroviral therapy. V and J are TRBV4-3 and TRBJ1-4; a possible D gene is TRBD1 (6 bases). The CDR3: CASSQDFRGSNEKLFF. CDR3 coding DNA: TGCGCCAGCAGCCAAGATTTCAGGGGATCAAATGAAAAACTGTTTTTT.